Sequencing of this T cell receptor (beta chain) was carried out in a study of early T cells in non-severe SARS-CoV-2 infection. Study background: Sequencing input comprised bulk RNA from unsorted whole blood; chain pairing was not available.

Attached unique molecular identifiers marked individual cDNA molecules. One entry per CDR3 protein results from TCRdb running MiXCR on the 5' RACE reads. Altogether some 50,000 distinct CDR3 sequences are present, around 9.1% being singletons, with the ten largest covering 4% to 4.5%. Losses at the gene ends were 5 bases for V and 3 bases for J; bases not matched to a gene: 6. CDR3 length equals 14 residues. Germline V gene sequence: CDR1 MNHEY, CDR2 SVGEGT. Study results and limitations: VDJdb matching skewed toward anti-spike CD8 responses, missing private and CD4 specificities.

Turning to this clonotype: Its antigen is still unknown.

The TCR comes from an adult who was a healthcare worker with PCR-confirmed SARS-CoV-2 infection or an uninfected control (not recorded which). Source material: whole blood. The chain combines TRBV6-2 or TRBV6-3 with TRBJ1-1, with 7 bases identical to TRBD1. DNA for the CDR3: TGTGCCAGCAGTCCGAGACAGGGTGACACTGAAGCTTTCTTT. Translation: CASSPRQGDTEAFF.